A selection of T cell receptor beta chains follows, all from one sample in a study of blood T cell repertoires in COVID-19. The table came from immunoSEQ multiplex PCR; TCRdb's copy has only in-frame clones and leaves some out. The repertoire has 200,000 to 300,000 clones, 90% of them found once; the top ten carry roughly 3.6%. Sequencing was done on a sample of peripheral blood. The source is a woman aged 35 to 49 with acute or convalescent COVID-19. Both conserved end residues are part of each CDR3. The D gene is left open where the match is weak. Rows may omit the clone size; those that give it use once, few, many or a size class.

D gene,clone size,V gene,J gene,CDR3 DNA,CDR3 protein
.,.,TRBV29-1,TRBJ1-2,TGCAGCTCGACGGAACCAGGGGTTAGGGGTGGCTACACCTTC,CSSTEPGVRGGYTF
TRBD2,once,TRBV2,TRBJ2-3,TGTGCCAGCAGCTTTAGCGGGGGGAACACAGATACGCAGTATTTT,CASSFSGGNTDTQYF
.,.,TRBV19,TRBJ2-2,TGTGCCAGTAGCCCCGGGGGACCGAACACCGGGGAGCTGTTTTTT,CASSPGGPNTGELFF
.,.,TRBV20-1,TRBJ2-5,TGCAGTGCTAAGCTTGCCCAGACCCAGTACTTC,CSAKLAQTQYF
.,.,TRBV3-1/TRBV3-2,TRBJ1-1,TGTGCCAGCAGCCAAGGGCGGGGAGCTGAAGCTTTCTTT,CASSQGRGAEAFF
.,.,TRBV19,TRBJ1-1,TGTGCCAGTAGTATGGAAGCGTCGAGAGCCCAATTT,CASSMEASRAQF
.,.,TRBV14,TRBJ1-1,TGTGCCAGCAGTCGATTTTGGGGCGGGGAAGGGGTCACTGAAGCTTTCTTT,CASSRFWGGEGVTEAFF
.,.,TRBV6-6,TRBJ1-1,TGTGCCAGCAGTTACCCCGAGATGAACACTGAAGCTTTCTTT,CASSYPEMNTEAFF
.,.,TRBV3-1/TRBV3-2,TRBJ2-1,TGTGCCAGCAGCCAAGACCCGCAGGGATCTCTGAACAATGAGCAGTTCTTC,CASSQDPQGSLNNEQFF
TRBD1,.,TRBV25-1,TRBJ1-4,TGTGCCAGCAGTGACCGGGGACAGGGGTTGGGGGGAAAACTGTTTTTT,CASSDRGQGLGGKLFF
TRBD2,.,TRBV5-1,TRBJ2-5,TGCGCCAGCAGCTTGGGGCGGGGGGCCGGAGAGACCCAGTACTTC,CASSLGRGAGETQYF
.,.,TRBV14,TRBJ2-6,TGTGCCAGCAGCCACATCAGGGGCTCCGGGGCCAACGTCCTGACTTTC,CASSHIRGSGANVLTF
.,.,TRBV2,TRBJ2-3,TGTGCCAGCAGTGAAACCGCGGGGGCCCTCACAGATACGCAGTATTTT,CASSETAGALTDTQYF
.,.,TRBV21-1,TRBJ1-1,TGTGCCAGCAGCATTATAAAGACAGGGTTGAACACTGAAGCTTTCTTT,CASSIIKTGLNTEAFF
TRBD1,.,TRBV24-1,TRBJ1-1,TGTGCCACCAGTGATACAGGGGTTAACACTGAAGCTTTCTTT,CATSDTGVNTEAFF
.,.,TRBV7-9,TRBJ1-5,TGTGCCAGCAGCTTCCAGGGGCCAGATAGCAATCAGCCCCAGCATTTT,CASSFQGPDSNQPQHF
.,.,TRBV19,TRBJ2-1,TGTGCCAGTAGTCTCCGGGGGGCAGACAATGAGCAGTTCTTC,CASSLRGADNEQFF
.,.,TRBV9,TRBJ1-2,TGTGCCAGCAGCGTAGGTTATAGTTATGGGGCCTATGGCTACACCTTC,CASSVGYSYGAYGYTF
TRBD1,.,TRBV12-3/TRBV12-4,TRBJ1-2,TGTGCCAGCAGGTGGACAGGGGAATATGGCTACACCTTC,CASRWTGEYGYTF
TRBD2,.,TRBV3-1/TRBV3-2,TRBJ2-5,TGTGCCAGCAGCCCCCGACTAGCGGCGGAGACCCAGTACTTC,CASSPRLAAETQYF
.,.,TRBV3-1/TRBV3-2,TRBJ2-5,TGTGCCAGCAGCCAAGATTCCGGCAGGGTAGAAGAGACCCAGTACTTC,CASSQDSGRVEETQYF
.,.,TRBV19,TRBJ1-4,TGTGCCAGTAATCGACAGGCCAATGAAAAACTGTTTTTT,CASNRQANEKLFF
.,.,TRBV4-1,TRBJ2-2,TGCGCCAGCAGTCACTCGGGGGTTTTCACCGGGGAGCTGTTTTTT,CASSHSGVFTGELFF
TRBD1,.,TRBV5-1,TRBJ1-1,TGCGCCAGCAGCTTTCGGACAGGGGGTGAAACTGAAGCTTTCTTT,CASSFRTGGETEAFF
TRBD2,.,TRBV4-1,TRBJ2-1,TGCGCCAGCAGCCACGGACTAGCGGGGGGGCCTGGTTCGGGTGAGCAGTTCTTC,CASSHGLAGGPGSGEQFF
.,once,TRBV19,TRBJ1-4,TGTGCCAGTAGTCCCTCCAGGGGCCAACTGTTTTTT,CASSPSRGQLFF
.,once,TRBV5-4,TRBJ2-5,TGTGCCAGCAGCTTGGGCCCGACACAGTCAATCGAGACCCAGTACTTC,CASSLGPTQSIETQYF
TRBD2,.,TRBV6-4,TRBJ2-3,TGTGCCAGCAGTGCGGGGACTATCACAGATACGCAGTATTTT,CASSAGTITDTQYF
TRBD2,once,TRBV19,TRBJ2-3,TGTGCCAGTACACAGCGGGGGGGCTTAGATACGCAGTATTTT,CASTQRGGLDTQYF
.,once,TRBV18,TRBJ1-6,TGTGCCAGCTCACGGGGCCTGACCGACTTGAGAACCTTT,CASSRGLTDLRTF
.,.,TRBV7-2,TRBJ2-5,TGTGCCAGCAGCTTAGAGCTAGTCTCGGGAGAGACCCAGTACTTC,CASSLELVSGETQYF
TRBD2,.,TRBV2,TRBJ2-5,TGTGCCAGCAGGGGCTCACGAGCGGGGGGGCAAGAGACCCAGTACTTC,CASRGSRAGGQETQYF
.,.,TRBV7-8,TRBJ1-1,TGTGCCAGCAGCCTAACCAGGGGAGAAGGGGACACTGAAGCTTTCTTT,CASSLTRGEGDTEAFF
.,.,TRBV5-6,TRBJ1-2,TGTGCCAGCAGCTTGGACAGTGGCTACACCTTC,CASSLDSGYTF
TRBD1,.,TRBV19,TRBJ2-1,TGTGCCAGTAGTATAGCACAGGGGGCAGGGAATGAGCAGTTCTTC,CASSIAQGAGNEQFF
.,.,TRBV24-1,TRBJ2-3,TGTGCCACCTCAAAATTCGTGACAGATAGCACAGATACGCAGTATTTT,CATSKFVTDSTDTQYF
TRBD1,.,TRBV6-6,TRBJ1-2,TGTGCCAGCAGGAAGACAGGGATAGGGAACTATGGCTACACCTTC,CASRKTGIGNYGYTF
.,.,TRBV14,TRBJ1-5,TGTGCCAGCAGCCACGGAGGGCATCCCCAGCATTTT,CASSHGGHPQHF
TRBD1,.,TRBV5-6,TRBJ1-2,TGTGCCAGCAGCTTGGTGGGGGGACAGGGCACCTATGGCTACACCTTC,CASSLVGGQGTYGYTF
.,.,TRBV12-5,TRBJ2-2,TGTGCTAGTGGTTTCTTTCCAGGGGACGTCGGGGAGCTGTTTTTT,CASGFFPGDVGELFF
.,.,TRBV7-9,TRBJ2-3,TGTGCCAGCAGCCGACAGGTTTTGATGGGCGCAGATACGCAGTATTTT,CASSRQVLMGADTQYF
.,.,TRBV21-1,TRBJ1-6,TGTGCCAGCCTCATATACAGCTCCTATAATTCACCCCTCCACTTT,CASLIYSSYNSPLHF
.,.,TRBV6-4,TRBJ2-6,TGTGCCAGCAGTGACGGACACCTCTCTGGGGCCAACGTCCTGACTTTC,CASSDGHLSGANVLTF
.,.,TRBV19,TRBJ1-1,TGTGCCAGTAGTATAGAGGCGGGGGGACCCAAGAACACTGAAGCTTTCTTT,CASSIEAGGPKNTEAFF
.,.,TRBV2,TRBJ2-5,TGTGCCAGCAAGGGGCGGTCAGGCCAAGAGACCCAGTACTTC,CASKGRSGQETQYF
.,.,TRBV6-5,TRBJ2-3,TGTGCCAGCAGTTACTTTCAGATTGGGGGGGATACGCAGTATTTT,CASSYFQIGGDTQYF
TRBD1,.,TRBV27,TRBJ1-1,TGTGCCAGCAGTCCACTGCAATTAGGGGGCACTAAAGCTTTCTTT,CASSPLQLGGTKAFF
.,.,TRBV2,TRBJ1-6,TGTGCCAGCAGTGAAAAAAGCTCCTATTCACCCCTCCACTTT,CASSEKSSYSPLHF
.,.,TRBV19,TRBJ2-5,TGTGCCACGGAGGGGGCGAAGGAGACCCAGTACTTC,CATEGAKETQYF
.,.,TRBV5-1,TRBJ1-1,TGCGCCAGCAGCTGGGGCACAGGGAGTATTGATGCTTTCTTT,CASSWGTGSIDAFF
TRBD2,.,TRBV9,TRBJ2-1,TGTGCCAGCAGCGTAACCCCTTCGGGACTAGCGGGGGGTACTTCCTACAATGAGCAGTTCTTC,CASSVTPSGLAGGTSYNEQFF
TRBD1,.,TRBV3-1/TRBV3-2,TRBJ1-1,TGTGCCAGCAGCCCCAGGGGGCGCGGGGACACTGAAGCTTTCTTT,CASSPRGRGDTEAFF
TRBD1,.,TRBV3-1/TRBV3-2,TRBJ1-1,TGTGCCAGCAGCGAATCCACCGGGACAGGGTGGTACACTGAAGCTTTCTTT,CASSESTGTGWYTEAFF
.,.,TRBV3-1/TRBV3-2,TRBJ2-2,TGTGCCAGCAGCCAAGTGGCAGGGGTGACCGGGGAGCTGTTTTTT,CASSQVAGVTGELFF
TRBD1,.,TRBV27,TRBJ1-5,TGTGCCAGCAGTTTAACCGGGACAGTCTATAGCAATCAGCCCCAGCATTTT,CASSLTGTVYSNQPQHF
.,.,TRBV2,TRBJ1-1,TGTGCCAGCAGTACAACGACAGGCCAATTAGGGTCCTCTGAAGCTTTCTTT,CASSTTTGQLGSSEAFF
.,.,TRBV30,TRBJ1-4,TGTGCCTGGAGACGGTCGTTTAATGAAAAACTGTTTTTT,CAWRRSFNEKLFF